The source of this T cell receptor beta chain is a study of blood T cell repertoires in COVID-19. Across the whole study: Spain, Italy and the United States supplied samples that represented acute and convalescent COVID-19.

Assay: immunoSEQ multiplex PCR; the TCRdb copy retains only in-frame clones and omits some. The data hold roughly 520,000 clones, with roughly 88% observed a single time. From germline, CDR1 is SGHVS and CDR2 FNYEAQ. This CDR3 is built from 12 residues. V lost 6 bases to trimming and J lost 3 bases, with 7 bases between them. Allocation to cohorts depended on clinical history reported by the participants. Symptom resolution, clearance, or two negative PCRs marked donors in Cohort 3 as recovered. The sequencing sample was made of PBMCs or T cells enriched from blood (not recorded which). This TCR derives from a woman aged 40-49 years who had recovered from COVID-19. The chain uses TRBV7-6 and TRBJ2-3, with D possibly matching TRBD2 (5 bases). The CDR3 loop reads CASRDLTDTQYF. DNA of the CDR3: TGTGCCAGCAGGGACTTGACAGATACGCAGTATTTT.